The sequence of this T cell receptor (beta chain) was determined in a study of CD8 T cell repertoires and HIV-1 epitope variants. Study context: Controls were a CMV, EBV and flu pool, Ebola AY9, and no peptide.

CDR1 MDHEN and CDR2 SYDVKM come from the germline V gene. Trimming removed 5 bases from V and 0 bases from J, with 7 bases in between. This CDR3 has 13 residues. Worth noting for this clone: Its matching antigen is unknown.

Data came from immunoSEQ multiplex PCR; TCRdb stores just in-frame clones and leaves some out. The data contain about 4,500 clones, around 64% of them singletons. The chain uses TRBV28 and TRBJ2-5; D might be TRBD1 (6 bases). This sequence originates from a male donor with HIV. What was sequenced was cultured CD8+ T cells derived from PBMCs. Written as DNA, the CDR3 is TGTGCCAGCAGTACAGGGTACCAAGAGACCCAGTACTTC. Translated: CASSTGYQETQYF.